The 19 T cell receptor beta chains reported below all come from one sample, sequenced in a study of shared clonotypes between healthy human individuals (TCRdb year 2020). Library preparation was by the immunoSEQ multiplex PCR assay. The clones in this table, taken by TCRdb from immuneACCESS, are in-frame only. Not every clone is retained; where verified, under half of the shortfall comes from an unresolved V gene, and the cause of the rest is unknown. Present in this sample are 950,000 to 1,100,000 clones, under 80% of which were seen just once. Around 1.5% of the sample lies in the top ten. Sequencing input: memory CD4+ T cells sorted from blood. What this sample's cell subset or site label stands for: CD45RA-negative fraction. The receptors here all came from a man between 18 and 29 years old in good health.

The V gene is TRBV21-1, the J gene TRBJ2-7; no DNA check was done on the table's D call, TRBD1. TRBV21-1 is a pseudogene locus. This CDR3 has 16 residues. CDR3 protein: CAGTGGAVFEFLEQYF. The DNA for the CDR3 is TGTGCCGGGACAGGGGGCGCGGTGTTTGAATTTCTCGAGCAGTACTTC.

This clone came up a few times. Distinct nucleotide sequences in the sample also encode this CDR3. V is TRBV30 and J is TRBJ1-1; no firm D call. Looked up from germline, CDR1 is GTSNPN and CDR2 is SVGIG (reference sequence). The V end lost 1 base, the J end lost 1 base, and 4 bases lay between the germline ends. CDR3 length: 12 amino acids. The CDR3 here is CAWSGGNTEAFF. The CDR3 nucleotides read TGTGCCTGGAGTGGAGGGAACACTGAAGCTTTCTTT.

In its sample, this clone was seen many times. V is TRBV7-8 and J is TRBJ1-6; a possible D gene is TRBD1 (6 bases). The V gene lost 4 bases and the J gene lost 10 bases, with 14 bases spanning the gap. Germline assignment: CDR1 SGHVS and CDR2 FQNEAQ. The CDR3 runs 14 residues. CDR3 nucleotide sequence: TGTGCCAGCAGCTACGGACAGCGGATCTCACCCCTCCACTTT. Translation: CASSYGQRISPLHF.

The CDR3 loop reads CASSHGQDYEQYF. The CDR3 DNA sequence: TGTGCCAGCAGCCACGGGCAGGACTACGAGCAGTACTTC. The chain joins TRBV6-5 to TRBJ2-7; D is unresolved. Germline loops: CDR1 MNHEY, CDR2 SVGAGI. The V gene lost 6 bases and the J gene lost 3 bases, with 12 bases spanning the gap. The CDR3 runs to 13 residues.

The V gene is TRBV29-1, the J gene TRBJ2-2; 9 bases are shared with TRBD2. J gave up 2 bases and V 0 bases, and 7 bases lay outside the gene matches. The CDR3 covers 17 residues. Germline CDR1 is SQVTM and CDR2 is ANQGSEA. CDR3: CSVEDLRSGGNTGELFF. CDR3 bases: TGCAGCGTTGAAGATCTTCGTAGCGGGGGCAACACCGGGGAGCTGTTTTTT.

V is TRBV30 and J is TRBJ2-7; 7 positions match TRBD2. Germline lookup yields CDR1 GTSNPN and CDR2 SVGIG (reference sequence). The junction had 4 bases not matched to a gene; V was cut back by 2 bases and J by 6 bases. The length of the CDR3 is 12 residues. CDR3 in DNA: TGTGCCTGGAGTTTTACGGGAGGCGAGCAGTACTTC. Translated: CAWSFTGGEQYF.

J is TRBJ1-1 and V is TRBV4-1, with no clear D. Germline CDR1 MGHRA, CDR2 YSYEKL. The CDR3 is made up of 12 amino acids. With 3 bases removed from V and 1 base from J, the gap between germline ends came to 3 bases. The CDR3 bases are TGCGCCAGCAGCCAGGAGAACACTGAAGCTTTCTTT. It is translated as CASSQENTEAFF.

J is TRBJ2-5 and V is TRBV2; 9 bases align to TRBD2. The germline V gene has CDR1 SNHLY and CDR2 FYNNEI. CDR3 length: 14 residues. With 3 bases clipped from V and 6 bases from J, the junction kept 5 bases outside the gene matches. The CDR3 nucleotides are TGTGCCAGCAGTGAGCTAGCGGGACAACAGACCCAGTACTTC. Protein product: CASSELAGQQTQYF.

In nucleotides, the CDR3 is TGTGCCAGCTCGCTGACCGGGGAGGCTGAGCAGTTCTTC. The encoded protein is CASSLTGEAEQFF. The chain has TRBV18 and TRBJ2-1, with D maybe TRBD2 (6 bases). Trimming stripped 6 bases from V and 9 bases from J, with 15 bases between. Germline V gives CDR1 KGHSH, CDR2 LQKENI. The CDR3 contains 13 residues.

This rearrangement joins TRBV5-1 to TRBJ2-2; TRBD2 matches at 7 bases. The germline V gene encodes CDR1 SGHRS and CDR2 YFSETQ. The CDR3 totals 14 residues. The V segment lost 5 bases and the J segment 3 bases; nucleotides outside the gene matches: 4. The CDR3 nucleotides are TGCGCCAGCAGGCTAGCGGAGTACACCGGGGAGCTGTTTTTT. Amino acids: CASRLAEYTGELFF.

The chain employs TRBV7-8 and TRBJ2-1; D gene uncertain. The CDR3 totals 15 residues. CDR1 and CDR2 from the germline V gene are SGHVS and FQNEAQ. V lost 1 base and J 3 bases, leaving 10 bases between the germline ends. CDR3 nucleotide sequence: TGTGCCAGCAGCTTAGGACGACCAGGCTACAATGAGCAGTTCTTC. It specifies CASSLGRPGYNEQFF.

V is TRBV9 and J is TRBJ2-1, with 9 bases fitting TRBD2. V lost 3 bases and J lost 3; bases outside the gene matches: 4. From germline, CDR1 is SGDLS and CDR2 YYNGEE. This CDR3 has 15 amino acids. CDR3 bases: TGTGCCAGCAGCGGCGGGGGGGCATTCTACAATGAGCAGTTCTTC. It codes for CASSGGGAFYNEQFF.

This clone is a singleton in its sample. This chain connects TRBV30 to TRBJ1-1; maybe TRBD1 (5 bases). Trimming left V 7 bases short and J 1 base short, with 13 bases between. Looked up from germline, CDR1 is GTSNPN and CDR2 is SVGIG (reference sequence). The CDR3 sequence is 13 residues long. CDR3 nucleotide sequence: TGTGCCTCAGGTGGGACGGCGAACACTGAAGCTTTCTTT. The encoded protein is CASGGTANTEAFF.

This clone was counted a few times. The chain uses TRBV6-1 and TRBJ1-2; no clear D gene. V dropped 1 base and J dropped 7 bases, with 13 bases sitting between them. CDR1 and CDR2 (germline): MNHNS, SASEGT. The CDR3 sequence is 14 residues long. The CDR3 is CASSEVGLAGGYTF. The CDR3 DNA is TGTGCCAGCAGTGAAGTGGGGTTGGCAGGTGGCTACACCTTC.

The chain carries TRBV7-9 and TRBJ2-3; TRBD2 matches 13 bases. Germline lookup yields CDR1 SEHNR and CDR2 FQNEAQ (reference sequence). This CDR3 is built from 16 residues. The V and J ends lost 5 bases and 4 bases, in that order; junction bases with no gene match: 6. CDR3 in amino acids: CASSTGTSGNADTQYF. CDR3 nucleotide sequence: TGTGCCAGCAGCACCGGGACTAGCGGGAACGCAGATACGCAGTATTTT.

The chain uses TRBV5-6 and TRBJ2-7; 11 bases are a match to TRBD2. The CDR3 loop spans 16 amino acids. The trim removed 4 bases at V and 4 bases at J, leaving 10 bases unmatched. Germline assignment: CDR1 SGHDT and CDR2 YYEEEE. The CDR3 bases are TGTGCCAGCAGCCCTGACCCTAGCGGGGGGTTTTACGAGCAGTACTTC. This translates into CASSPDPSGGFYEQYF.

The chain uses TRBV19 and TRBJ2-3; TRBD1 or TRBD2 may be the D gene (6 bases each). CDR1 is LNHDA and CDR2 is SQIVND in the germline V gene (reference sequence). The CDR3 is 13 amino acids. V shed 4 bases and J shed 7 bases, with 12 bases lying between them. CDR3 protein: CASSTGAVNTQYF. In DNA form, the CDR3 reads TGTGCCAGTAGTACGGGGGCCGTGAATACGCAGTATTTT.

The rearrangement links TRBV7-9 to TRBJ2-3; 13 nucleotides align to TRBD2. The CDR3 contains 15 residues. Germline V gives CDR1 SEHNR, CDR2 FQNEAQ (reference sequence). J was trimmed by 12 bases and V by 4 bases; bases with no gene match: 10. The CDR3 reads CASSSVSGTSGEQYF. As DNA, the CDR3 is TGTGCCAGCAGCTCCGTCTCTGGGACTAGCGGGGAACAGTATTTT.

The rearrangement uses TRBV2 and TRBJ1-3; tentatively, D is TRBD1 (5 bases). Trimming left V 3 bases short and J 0 bases short, with 15 bases between. The germline V gene encodes CDR1 SNHLY and CDR2 FYNNEI. This CDR3 region has 17 residues. The CDR3, as DNA: TGTGCCAGCAGTGATCTGTCGGGAACAGGCTCTGGAAACACCATATATTTT. It is translated as CASSDLSGTGSGNTIYF.